This T cell receptor (beta chain) was observed in a study of blood T cell repertoires in COVID-19. Study context: Samples came from the United States, Italy and Spain, spanning acute and convalescent COVID-19. T cells, B-cell-depleted T cells, or PBMCs provided the cDNA or gDNA that served as material.

Sequencing used immunoSEQ multiplex PCR; TCRdb keeps in-frame clones, though not all of them. The sample lists 150,000 to 200,000 clones, roughly nine tenths occurring once. This TCR was sampled from a woman in her sixties or seventies with acute or convalescent COVID-19. The sequenced sample consisted of peripheral blood.

The CDR3 sequence is CASSLGQYSSYEQYF. The CDR3 DNA reads as TGTGCCAGCAGCCTGGGGCAGTATAGCTCCTACGAGCAGTACTTC. This chain joins TRBV7-2 and TRBJ2-7, with D perhaps matching TRBD1 (5 bases). This CDR3 has 15 residues. V was trimmed by 5 bases and J by 0 bases, leaving 14 bases between them. CDR1 is SGHTA, CDR2 FQGNSA, per germline.